The 5 T cell receptor beta chains in this list originate from one sample, sequenced in a study of Ad26.COV2.S vaccination and SARS-CoV-2 variants. Clones were read by immunoSEQ multiplex PCR, and TCRdb kept only the in-frame ones, dropping some. The sample lists 300,000 to 350,000 clones; about nine tenths were seen once. Sample treatment: some 20 received Ad26.COV2.S at low or high dose, single or two shots; about 5 received placebo; per-sample allocation not given. Collection of samples fell on day 63 after the first vaccine or placebo injection. The sample in question was peripheral blood, obtained in a trial of Ad26.COV2.S vaccine versus placebo. Source of these receptors: a person between 18 and 59 years old who received the Ad26.COV2.S COVID-19 vaccine or a placebo.

The V call is TRBV10-3, the J call TRBJ1-1, with TRBD1 identical over 8 bases. J gave up 1 base and V 7 bases, and 5 bases lay outside the gene matches. There are 14 residues in the CDR3. Germline V gene data show CDR1 as ENHRY and CDR2 as SYGVKD. The CDR3 reads CAITATGANTEAFF. CDR3 in DNA: TGTGCCATCACCGCGACAGGGGCGAACACTGAAGCTTTCTTT.

The chain uses TRBV11-2 and TRBJ2-2; weak D call: TRBD2 (6 bases). Germline CDR1 reads SGHAT; CDR2 reads FQNNGV. The CDR3 is 17 amino acids. Trimming removed 4 bases at V and 4 bases at J, with 19 bases between. The CDR3 is CASSWGRVQEGTGELFF. For the CDR3, the DNA is TGTGCCAGCAGCTGGGGTAGGGTACAGGAGGGCACCGGGGAGCTGTTTTTT.

The V gene is TRBV4-1, the J gene TRBJ1-1; no firm D call. Germline V lookup: CDR1 MGHRA, CDR2 YSYEKL. Trimming pared 4 bases from V and 6 bases from J, leaving 12 bases between. This CDR3 has 13 amino acids. The CDR3 DNA is TGCGCCAGCAGCCGAACTCCAAACTCTGAAGCTTTCTTT. Amino acids: CASSRTPNSEAFF.

The chain uses TRBV28 and TRBJ1-1, with D unresolved. The germline gives CDR1 MDHEN, CDR2 SYDVKM. The CDR3 sequence is 13 residues long. V dropped 3 bases and J dropped 3 bases, with 8 bases sitting between them. In nucleotides, the CDR3 is TGTGCCAGCAGTTTTCGGCCAGACACTGAAGCTTTCTTT. Protein sequence: CASSFRPDTEAFF. Full variable domain (missing parts from reference TRBV28 and TRBJ1-1): DVKVTQSSRYLVKRTGEKVFLECVQDMDHENMFWYRQDPGLGLRLIYFSYDVKMKEKGDIPEGYSVSREKKERFSLILESASTNQTSMYLCASSFRPDTEAFFGQGTRLTVV.

This clone showed up just a few times. The genes are TRBV12-3 or TRBV12-4 and TRBJ1-2; D is unresolved. V shed 4 bases and J shed 12 bases, with 15 bases lying between them. CDR3 length: 12 amino acids. The CDR3 reads CASSSSWTGNTF. The CDR3 DNA sequence: TGTGCCAGCAGTTCATCCTGGACGGGAAACACCTTC.